A selection of T cell receptor beta chains follows, all from one sample in a study of breast tumors, draining lymph nodes, adjacent tissues. TCRdb itself ran the multiplex PCR reads through MiXCR, one entry per CDR3 protein. The sample yields 250,000 or so distinct CDR3 sequences, around 31% seen once. Source material: axillary lymph node tissue. The receptors shown here come from a female donor with breast cancer. Some clones in this sample may be carry-over from other donors' samples. The CDR3 runs from the conserved cysteine through the conserved F or W. Fields, in order: V gene, CDR3 length, D gene, J gene, clone size, CDR3 protein, CDR3 DNA. D genes are given only for firm matches. Size tells how often a clone was seen (once, few, many) or the class of an expanded clone, and some rows leave it out.

TRBV12-3/TRBV12-4,11,TRBD1,TRBJ1-2,-,CASSTGGGYTF,TGTGCCAGCAGTACAGGGGGTGGCTACACCTTC
TRBV15,14,TRBD2,TRBJ2-5,many,CATSRGAGVETQYF,TGTGCCACCAGCAGAGGGGCGGGAGTCGAGACCCAGTACTTC
TRBV20-1,15,-,TRBJ1-5,-,CSRLLLGHGTQPQHF,TGCAGCCGTCTCCTCCTGGGACACGGGACTCAGCCCCAGCATTTT
TRBV2,14,-,TRBJ2-3,many,CASSLLSLADTQYF,TGTGCCAGCAGCCTACTAAGCTTGGCAGATACGCAGTATTTT
TRBV9,13,-,TRBJ2-7,many,CASSVEWWDEQYF,TGTGCCAGCAGCGTAGAATGGTGGGACGAGCAGTACTTC
TRBV7-2,15,TRBD1,TRBJ1-1,few,CASSQTGTVNTEAFF,TGTGCCAGCAGCCAAACCGGGACAGTGAACACTGAAGCTTTCTTT
TRBV20-1,12,TRBD2,TRBJ2-5,-,CSARLAGETLYF,TGCAGTGCAAGGCTAGCGGGGGAGACCCTGTACTTC
TRBV20-1,13,-,TRBJ1-5,many,CSASQGNNQPQHF,TGCAGTGCTAGTCAGGGGAATAATCAGCCCCAGCATTTT
TRBV4-1,16,-,TRBJ1-3,many,CASSHPDKVSGNTIYF,TGCGCCAGCAGCCACCCCGACAAGGTCTCTGGAAACACCATATATTTT
TRBV9,12,-,TRBJ1-2,many,CAIHRGGGGYTF,TGTGCCATACATAGGGGGGGAGGCGGCTACACCTTC
TRBV6-1,15,TRBD2,TRBJ2-7,-,CASSGPGLGSYEQYF,TGTGCCAGCAGTGGCCCGGGACTAGGTTCCTACGAGCAGTACTTC
TRBV20-1,15,-,TRBJ2-5,many,CSASVPRGGQETQYF,TGCAGTGCTAGTGTGCCGAGAGGGGGCCAAGAGACCCAGTACTTC
TRBV6-1,15,-,TRBJ1-3,-,CASSIGRGRGNTIYF,TGTGCCAGCAGCATAGGCCGGGGGCGAGGAAACACCATATATTTT
TRBV20-1,14,-,TRBJ1-2,many,CSAETGTGNYGYTF,TGCAGTGCAGAGACCGGGACGGGAAACTATGGCTACACCTTC
TRBV20-1,15,TRBD1,TRBJ1-2,many,CSASLPGQTPYGYTF,TGCAGTGCTAGTCTACCGGGACAGACGCCCTATGGCTACACCTTC
TRBV9,18,TRBD2,TRBJ2-3,many,CASSVAPGGSASTDTQYF,TGTGCCAGCAGCGTAGCTCCGGGAGGGAGTGCTAGCACAGATACGCAGTATTTT
TRBV19,20,TRBD1,TRBJ1-3,many,CASTTGTGISSRLSGNTIYF,TGTGCCAGTACCACCGGGACAGGGATTAGTTCAAGGCTGTCTGGAAACACCATATATTTT
TRBV9,15,TRBD2,TRBJ2-1,many,CASSVTSGAYNEQFF,TGTGCCAGCAGTGTGACTAGCGGAGCCTACAATGAGCAGTTCTTC
TRBV24-1,14,TRBD1,TRBJ2-6,-,CATKLDRVNNVLTF,TGTGCCACCAAACTTGACAGGGTCAACAACGTCCTGACTTTC
TRBV7-2,18,-,TRBJ2-6,-,CASSVAGQGFSGAHVLTF,TGTGCCAGCAGCGTAGCAGGGCAGGGGTTCTCTGGGGCCCACGTCCTGACTTTC
TRBV20-1,14,TRBD1,TRBJ1-2,many,CSAREGQPIGGYTF,TGCAGTGCTAGAGAGGGACAGCCAATTGGGGGCTACACCTTC
TRBV20-1,15,TRBD2,TRBJ2-7,many,CSAEEGTSGAGKQYF,TGCAGTGCAGAGGAGGGGACTAGCGGAGCGGGGAAGCAGTACTTC
TRBV6-6,13,-,TRBJ2-3,many,CASSHNSGDTQYF,TGTGCCAGCAGTCACAATAGCGGAGATACGCAGTATTTT
TRBV12-5,14,-,TRBJ1-3,many,CASGNSGAGNTIYF,TGTGCTAGTGGTAACAGTGGCGCTGGAAACACCATATATTTT
TRBV20-1,13,-,TRBJ1-2,-,CGAPVTSNYGYTF,TGCGGTGCTCCTGTAACTAGTAACTATGGCTACACCTTC
TRBV9,15,TRBD2,TRBJ2-3,-,CASSEGLAGADTQYF,TGTGCCAGCAGCGAGGGACTAGCGGGAGCGGATACGCAGTATTTT
TRBV12-3/TRBV12-4,13,-,TRBJ1-2,many,CASSLTGLYGYTF,TGTGCCAGCAGTTTAACGGGGCTCTATGGCTACACCTTC
TRBV7-6,15,TRBD2,TRBJ2-1,many,CASSLNSGRANEQFF,TGTGCCAGCAGCTTAAATAGCGGGAGGGCCAATGAGCAGTTCTTC
TRBV7-9,14,-,TRBJ1-6,many,CASSLDSSNSPLHF,TGTGCCAGCAGCTTAGACAGTTCAAATTCACCCCTCCACTTT
TRBV7-9,12,-,TRBJ2-2,many,CASSSVTGELFF,TGTGCCAGCAGCAGCGTCACCGGGGAGCTGTTTTTT
TRBV7-9,15,TRBD2,TRBJ2-5,-,CAGMDAGVGQETQYF,TGTGCCGGAATGGATGCGGGGGTTGGACAAGAGACCCAGTACTTC
TRBV4-1,14,TRBD1,TRBJ2-7,many,CASSQEGQGREQYF,TGCGCCAGCAGCCAAGAGGGACAGGGGAGGGAGCAGTACTTC
TRBV5-1,14,TRBD1,TRBJ2-7,many,CASRPLLDRDEQYF,TGCGCCAGCCGACCACTCCTCGACAGGGACGAGCAGTACTTC
TRBV5-1,15,-,TRBJ2-7,many,CASSLASQGSYEQYF,TGCGCCAGCAGCTTGGCCTCTCAGGGTTCCTACGAGCAGTACTTC
TRBV20-1,14,-,TRBJ2-1,-,CSARDRGMWNEQFF,TGCAGTGCTAGAGATCGCGGGATGTGGAATGAGCAGTTCTTC
TRBV19,15,TRBD2,TRBJ2-1,many,CASSIIAGGPGEQFF,TGTGCCAGTAGTATCATAGCGGGAGGTCCGGGTGAGCAGTTCTTC
TRBV9,17,-,TRBJ2-6,many,CASSPGQTLSGANVLTF,TGTGCCAGCAGCCCTGGACAGACCCTCTCTGGGGCCAACGTCCTGACTTTC
TRBV19,13,-,TRBJ2-7,many,CASSIGVTYEQYF,TGTGCCAGTAGTATAGGGGTGACTTACGAGCAGTACTTC
TRBV6-1,15,TRBD2,TRBJ2-1,few,CASSELGGRATEQFF,TGTGCCAGCAGTGAACTTGGCGGGAGGGCCACTGAGCAGTTCTTC
TRBV19,16,-,TRBJ1-4,many,CATSKYRTVTNEKLFF,TGTGCCACCTCGAAGTACCGGACTGTAACTAATGAAAAACTGTTTTTT
TRBV7-2,15,TRBD2,TRBJ2-1,few,CASSRRTSEYNEQFF,TGTGCCAGCAGCCGCCGGACTAGCGAGTACAATGAGCAGTTCTTC
TRBV20-1,11,-,TRBJ1-4,many,CSARRNEKLFF,TGCAGTGCTAGAAGGAATGAAAAACTGTTTTTT
TRBV6-6,16,-,TRBJ1-4,many,CASSYSRADSDEKLFF,TGTGCCAGCAGTTACTCGCGGGCCGACAGTGATGAAAAACTGTTTTTT
TRBV9,14,TRBD2,TRBJ2-3,many,CASGYSGGGDTQYF,TGTGCCAGCGGCTATAGCGGGGGTGGAGATACGCAGTATTTT
TRBV7-9,16,TRBD2,TRBJ2-2,many,CASSSTSGTNTGELFF,TGTGCCAGCAGCTCGACTAGCGGGACGAACACCGGGGAGCTGTTTTTT